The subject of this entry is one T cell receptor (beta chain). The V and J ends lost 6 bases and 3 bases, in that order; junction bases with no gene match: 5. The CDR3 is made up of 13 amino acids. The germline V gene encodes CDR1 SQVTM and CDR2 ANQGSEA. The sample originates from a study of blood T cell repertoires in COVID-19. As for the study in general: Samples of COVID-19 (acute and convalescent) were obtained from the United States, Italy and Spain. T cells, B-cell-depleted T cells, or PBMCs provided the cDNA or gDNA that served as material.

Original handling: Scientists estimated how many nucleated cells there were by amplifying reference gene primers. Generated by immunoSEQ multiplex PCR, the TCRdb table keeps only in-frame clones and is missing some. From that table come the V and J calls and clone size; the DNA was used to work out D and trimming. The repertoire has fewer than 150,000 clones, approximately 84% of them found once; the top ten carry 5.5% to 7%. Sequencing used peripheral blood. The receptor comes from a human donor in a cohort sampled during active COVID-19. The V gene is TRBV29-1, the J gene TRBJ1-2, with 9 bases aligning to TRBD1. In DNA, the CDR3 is TGCAGCGTCGGACAGGGGACGGACTATGGCTACACCTTC. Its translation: CSVGQGTDYGYTF.